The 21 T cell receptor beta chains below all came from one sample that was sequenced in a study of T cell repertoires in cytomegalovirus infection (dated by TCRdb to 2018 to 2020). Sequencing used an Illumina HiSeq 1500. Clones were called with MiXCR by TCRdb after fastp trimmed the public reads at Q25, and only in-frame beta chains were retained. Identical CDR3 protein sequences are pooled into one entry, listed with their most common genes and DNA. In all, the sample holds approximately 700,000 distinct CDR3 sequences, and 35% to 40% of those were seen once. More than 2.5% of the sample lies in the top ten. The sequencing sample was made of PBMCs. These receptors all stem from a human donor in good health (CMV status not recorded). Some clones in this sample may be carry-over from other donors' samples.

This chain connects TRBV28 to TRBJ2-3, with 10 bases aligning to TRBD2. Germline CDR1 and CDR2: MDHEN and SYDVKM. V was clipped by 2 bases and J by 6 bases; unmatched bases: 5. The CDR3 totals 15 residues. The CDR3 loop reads CASSLDLAGEDTQYF. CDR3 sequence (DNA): TGTGCCAGCAGTTTAGATCTAGCGGGAGAGGATACGCAGTATTTT.

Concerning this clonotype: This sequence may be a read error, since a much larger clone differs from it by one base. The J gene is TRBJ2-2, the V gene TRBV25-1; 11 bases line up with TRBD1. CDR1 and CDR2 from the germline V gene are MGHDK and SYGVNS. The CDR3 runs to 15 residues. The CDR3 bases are TGTGCCAGCAGTCAGGGACAGGGGGACACCAGGGAGCTGTTTTTT. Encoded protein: CASSQGQGDTRELFF.

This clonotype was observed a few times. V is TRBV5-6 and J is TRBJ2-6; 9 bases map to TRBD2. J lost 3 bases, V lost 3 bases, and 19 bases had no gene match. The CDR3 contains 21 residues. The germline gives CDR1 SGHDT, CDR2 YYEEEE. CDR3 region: CASSSLLRSSGGLSGANVLTF. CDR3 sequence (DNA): TGTGCCAGCAGCTCCCTTCTGCGCTCGAGCGGGGGGTTAAGTGGGGCCAACGTCCTGACTTTC. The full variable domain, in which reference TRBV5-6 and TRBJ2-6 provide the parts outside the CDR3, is DAGVTQSPTHLIKTRGQQVTLRCSPKSGHDTVSWYQQALGQGPQFIFQYYEEEERQRGNFPDRFSGHQFPNYSSELNVNALLLGDSALYLCASSSLLRSSGGLSGANVLTFGAGSRLTVL.

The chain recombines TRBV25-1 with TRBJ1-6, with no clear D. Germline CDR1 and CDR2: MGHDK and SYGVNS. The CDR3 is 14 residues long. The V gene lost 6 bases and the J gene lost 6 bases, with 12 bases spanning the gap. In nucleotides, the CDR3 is TGTGCCAGCAGCGACTCAGCTATTAATTCACCCCTCCACTTT. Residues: CASSDSAINSPLHF.

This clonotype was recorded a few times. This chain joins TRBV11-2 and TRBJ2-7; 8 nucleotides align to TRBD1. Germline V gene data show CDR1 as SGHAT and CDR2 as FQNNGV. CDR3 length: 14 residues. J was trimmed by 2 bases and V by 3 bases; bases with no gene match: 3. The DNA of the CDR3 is TGTGCCAGCAGCTTTGGGGGACAGGCCTACGAGCAGTACTTC. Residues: CASSFGGQAYEQYF.

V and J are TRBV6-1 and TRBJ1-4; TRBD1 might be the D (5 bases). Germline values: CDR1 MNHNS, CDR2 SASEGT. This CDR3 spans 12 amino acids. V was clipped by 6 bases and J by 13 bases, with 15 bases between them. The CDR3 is CASRVQDVGLFF. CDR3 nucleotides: TGTGCCAGCAGGGTACAGGACGTCGGACTGTTTTTT.

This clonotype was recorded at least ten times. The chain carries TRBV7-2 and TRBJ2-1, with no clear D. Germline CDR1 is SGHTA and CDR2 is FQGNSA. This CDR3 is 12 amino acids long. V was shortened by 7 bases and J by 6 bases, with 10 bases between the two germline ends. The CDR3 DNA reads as TGTGCCAGCACTCTGGCGACCAATGAGCAGTTCTTC. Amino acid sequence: CASTLATNEQFF.

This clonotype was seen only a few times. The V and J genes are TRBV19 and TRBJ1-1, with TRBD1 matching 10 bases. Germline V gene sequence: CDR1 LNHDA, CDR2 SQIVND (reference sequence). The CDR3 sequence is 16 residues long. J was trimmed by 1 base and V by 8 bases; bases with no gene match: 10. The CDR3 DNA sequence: TGTGCCAGTTCCGTACCGAGACAGGGGGCGAACACTGAAGCTTTCTTT. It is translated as CASSVPRQGANTEAFF.

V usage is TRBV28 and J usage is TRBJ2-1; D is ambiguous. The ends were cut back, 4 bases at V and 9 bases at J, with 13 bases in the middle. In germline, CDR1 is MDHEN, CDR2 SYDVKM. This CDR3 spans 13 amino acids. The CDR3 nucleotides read TGTGCCAGCAGTTCCACTCTATTTAGTGAGCAGTTCTTC. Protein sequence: CASSSTLFSEQFF. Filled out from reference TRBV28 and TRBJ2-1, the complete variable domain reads DVKVTQSSRYLVKRTGEKVFLECVQDMDHENMFWYRQDPGLGLRLIYFSYDVKMKEKGDIPEGYSVSREKKERFSLILESASTNQTSMYLCASSSTLFSEQFFGPGTRLTVL.

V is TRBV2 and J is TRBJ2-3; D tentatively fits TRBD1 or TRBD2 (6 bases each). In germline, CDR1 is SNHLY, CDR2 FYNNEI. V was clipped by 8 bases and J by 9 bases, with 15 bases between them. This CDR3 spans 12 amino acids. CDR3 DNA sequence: TGTGCCAGCGGGGGGCCCTTAGGGACGCAGTATTTT. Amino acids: CASGGPLGTQYF.

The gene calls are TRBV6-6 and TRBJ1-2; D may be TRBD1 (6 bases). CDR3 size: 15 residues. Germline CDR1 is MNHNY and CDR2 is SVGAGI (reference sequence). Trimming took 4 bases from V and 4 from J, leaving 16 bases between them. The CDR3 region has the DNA TGTGCCAGCAGTTTTGCTCCCTCCAGGGGCTATGGCTACACCTTC. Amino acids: CASSFAPSRGYGYTF.

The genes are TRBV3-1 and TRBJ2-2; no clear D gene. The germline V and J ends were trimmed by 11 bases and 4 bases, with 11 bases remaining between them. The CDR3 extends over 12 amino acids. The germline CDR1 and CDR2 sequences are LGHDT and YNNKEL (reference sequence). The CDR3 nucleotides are TGTGCCGCCGAGGAAACCACCGGGGAGCTGTTTTTT. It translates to CAAEETTGELFF.

This CDR3 reads CASSRQGGAFF. The CDR3 bases are TGTGCCAGCAGTAGACAGGGCGGAGCTTTCTTT. The chain is built from TRBV25-1 and TRBJ1-1; TRBD1 agrees at 7 bases. V dropped 5 bases and J dropped 10; count of bases not matched to a gene: 4. This CDR3 comprises 11 residues. Per germline, CDR1 MGHDK and CDR2 SYGVNS.

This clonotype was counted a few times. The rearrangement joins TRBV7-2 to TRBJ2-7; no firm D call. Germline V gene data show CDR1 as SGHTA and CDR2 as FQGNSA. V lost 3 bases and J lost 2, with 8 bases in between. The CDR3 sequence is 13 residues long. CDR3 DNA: TGTGCCAGCAGCTTTGGTGCGGCCTACGAGCAGTACTTC. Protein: CASSFGAAYEQYF.

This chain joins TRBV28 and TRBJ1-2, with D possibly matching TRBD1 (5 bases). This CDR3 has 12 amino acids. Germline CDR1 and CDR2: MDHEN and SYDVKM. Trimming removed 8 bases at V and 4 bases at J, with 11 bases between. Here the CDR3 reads CASAGGGYGYTF. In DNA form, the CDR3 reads TGTGCCAGCGCGGGGGGTGGCTATGGCTACACCTTC.

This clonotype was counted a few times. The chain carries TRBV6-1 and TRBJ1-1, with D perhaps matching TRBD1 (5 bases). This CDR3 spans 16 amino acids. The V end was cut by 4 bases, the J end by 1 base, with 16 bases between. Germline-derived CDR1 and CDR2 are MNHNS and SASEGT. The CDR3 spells CASSVPRDYSNTEAFF. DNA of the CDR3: TGTGCCAGCAGTGTCCCCAGGGACTACTCGAACACTGAAGCTTTCTTT.

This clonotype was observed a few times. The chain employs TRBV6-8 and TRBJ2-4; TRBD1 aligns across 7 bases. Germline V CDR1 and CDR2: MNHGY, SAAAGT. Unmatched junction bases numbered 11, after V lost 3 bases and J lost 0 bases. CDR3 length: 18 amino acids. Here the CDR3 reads CASSYAPGQTIAKNIQYF. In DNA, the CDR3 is TGTGCCAGCAGTTATGCTCCGGGACAGACTATAGCCAAAAACATTCAGTACTTC.

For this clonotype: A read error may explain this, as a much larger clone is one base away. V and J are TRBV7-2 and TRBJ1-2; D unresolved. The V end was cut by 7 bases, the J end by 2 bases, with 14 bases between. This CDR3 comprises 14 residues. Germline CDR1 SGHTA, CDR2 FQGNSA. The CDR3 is CASNCPVGNYGYTF. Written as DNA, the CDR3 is TGTGCCAGCAACTGCCCGGTGGGGAACTATGGCTACACCTTC.

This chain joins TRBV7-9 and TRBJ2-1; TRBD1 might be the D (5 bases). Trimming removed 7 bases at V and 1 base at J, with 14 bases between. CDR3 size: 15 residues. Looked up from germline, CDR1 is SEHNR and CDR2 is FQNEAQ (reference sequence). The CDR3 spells CASNTLTDSYNEQFF. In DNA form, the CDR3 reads TGTGCCAGCAACACCTTGACAGATTCCTACAATGAGCAGTTCTTC.

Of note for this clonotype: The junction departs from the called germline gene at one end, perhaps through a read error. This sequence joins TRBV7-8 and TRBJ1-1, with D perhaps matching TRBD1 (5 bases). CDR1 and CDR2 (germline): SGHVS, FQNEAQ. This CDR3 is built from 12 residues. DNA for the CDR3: TGTGCCAGCAGCGGGGGAGACACTGAATCTTGCTTT. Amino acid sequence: CASSGGDTESCF.

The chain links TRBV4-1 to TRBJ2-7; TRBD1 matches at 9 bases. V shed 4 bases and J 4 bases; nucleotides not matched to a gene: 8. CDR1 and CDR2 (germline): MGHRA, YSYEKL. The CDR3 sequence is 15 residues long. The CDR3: CASSRPGQGWYEQYF. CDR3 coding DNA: TGCGCCAGCAGCCGTCCCGGACAGGGGTGGTACGAGCAGTACTTC.